These 14 T cell receptor beta chains share one sample of origin, sequenced in a study of OX40 agonist ivuxolimab in advanced cancers. Generated by immunoSEQ multiplex PCR, the TCRdb table keeps only in-frame clones and is missing some. The table includes around 20,000 clones, about 70% detected once. Specimen: CD4+ or CD8+ T cells sorted from blood, collected in a trial of the OX40 agonist ivuxolimab. The receptors derive from an adult with an advanced solid tumor such as melanoma, head and neck, liver or kidney cancer.

This clone was observed once. DNA for the CDR3: TGTGCCAGCAGCCCCCCGGCCGGAGGTGGTTACAATGAGCAGTTCTTC. It is translated as CASSPPAGGGYNEQFF. The chain has TRBV7-9 and TRBJ2-1; a weak D match, TRBD2 (5 bases). The ends were cut back, 5 bases at V and 4 bases at J, with 18 bases in the middle. The CDR3 loop spans 16 amino acids. Germline V CDR1 and CDR2: SEHNR, FQNEAQ (reference sequence).

The chain uses TRBV19 and TRBJ2-6, with D unclear. V was shortened by 3 bases and J by 0 bases, with 3 bases between the two germline ends. This CDR3 has 14 residues. CDR1 and CDR2 from the germline V gene are LNHDA and SQIVND (reference sequence). The CDR3 reads CASSIYSGANVLTF. CDR3 DNA sequence: TGTGCCAGTAGTATTTACTCTGGGGCCAACGTCCTGACTTTC.

The chain recombines TRBV2 with TRBJ2-7; D gene ambiguous. V lost 5 bases and J lost 0, with 8 bases in between. The CDR3 is 13 residues long. CDR1 is SNHLY, CDR2 FYNNEI, per germline. DNA for the CDR3: TGTGCCAGCAGTAGCACGAGCTCCTACGAGCAGTACTTC. Encoded protein: CASSSTSSYEQYF.

This clone is labeled medium-sized (0.01 to 0.1%). The chain employs TRBV5-1 and TRBJ1-5, with TRBD1 identical over 7 bases. This CDR3 spans 15 amino acids. CDR1 is SGHRS and CDR2 is YFSETQ in the germline V gene. V lost 4 bases and J lost 3; bases outside the gene matches: 7. CDR3 in amino acids: CASSMTGLHNQPQHF. Written as DNA, the CDR3 is TGCGCCAGCAGCATGACAGGGCTACACAATCAGCCCCAGCATTTT.

This clone was seen only a few times. The V and J genes are TRBV6-5 and TRBJ2-7; D gene uncertain. Looked up from germline, CDR1 is MNHEY and CDR2 is SVGAGI. This CDR3 region has 14 residues. The V and J ends lost 0 bases and 1 base respectively, with 7 bases between them. The CDR3 region has the DNA TGTGCCAGCAGTTACTCCCTCCAGTCCTACGAGCAGTACTTC. Translation gives CASSYSLQSYEQYF.

The chain combines TRBV30 with TRBJ2-7; 7 bases line up with TRBD1. V was pared by 0 bases and J by 7 bases, with 6 bases of the junction left unmatched. Germline loops: CDR1 GTSNPN, CDR2 SVGIG (reference sequence). The CDR3 loop spans 13 amino acids. The CDR3, as DNA: TGTGCCTGGAGTGTACTAGGGGGCGGGGAGCAGTACTTC. It yields the protein CAWSVLGGGEQYF.

The V gene is TRBV9, the J gene TRBJ1-2; D call uncertain. V lost 0 bases to trimming and J lost 0 bases, with 12 bases between them. Germline V gene lookup returns CDR1 SGDLS and CDR2 YYNGEE. The CDR3 runs to 16 residues. This CDR3 reads CASSVGGRASNYGYTF. For the CDR3, the DNA is TGTGCCAGCAGCGTAGGCGGGAGGGCCTCTAACTATGGCTACACCTTC.

V is TRBV27 and J is TRBJ2-7; 10 bases match TRBD2. The CDR3 covers 17 residues. V shed 6 bases, J shed 3 bases, and the junction held 14 bases outside the gene matches. CDR1 is MNHEY, CDR2 SMNVEV, per germline (reference sequence). CDR3 loop: CASSQETAASGSYEQYF. CDR3 coding DNA: TGTGCCAGCAGCCAAGAAACCGCGGCTAGCGGGAGCTACGAGCAGTACTTC.

This clone was observed a single time. The V gene is TRBV10-3, the J gene TRBJ1-1, with D hard to call. The CDR3 sequence is 14 residues long. V lost 4 bases and J lost 0, with 9 bases in between. Germline CDR1 reads ENHRY; CDR2 reads SYGVKD. This CDR3 reads CAISVEGMNTEAFF. The CDR3 DNA reads TGTGCCATCAGTGTGGAGGGTATGAACACTGAAGCTTTCTTT.

In this sample, this clone turned up a few times. The genes are TRBV6-1 and TRBJ1-2, with TRBD1 matching 8 bases. The J segment lost 3 bases and the V segment lost 2 bases, leaving 2 bases of the junction unmatched. Per the germline V gene, CDR1 is MNHNS and CDR2 is SASEGT. The CDR3 extends over 14 amino acids. The CDR3 sequence is CASSETGGDYGYTF. CDR3 DNA sequence: TGTGCCAGCAGTGAAACAGGGGGAGACTATGGCTACACCTTC.

This chain uses TRBV9 with TRBJ1-2; 10 bases fit TRBD1. After removal of 6 bases from V and 4 bases from J, the junction contained 12 bases not matched to a gene. CDR1 is SGDLS and CDR2 is YYNGEE in the germline V gene. CDR3 length: 16 amino acids. CDR3 in DNA: TGTGCCAGCACCGCTACCGGGACAGGGGCAATCTATGGCTACACCTTC. This translates into CASTATGTGAIYGYTF.

This rearrangement joins TRBV29-1 to TRBJ2-7, with 9 bases aligning to TRBD2. This CDR3 is 13 amino acids long. Germline V gene lookup returns CDR1 SQVTM and CDR2 ANQGSEA. Losses at the gene ends were 4 bases for V and 3 bases for J; bases not matched to a gene: 4. CDR3 amino acids: CSVVAGGGYEQYF. CDR3 nucleotide sequence: TGCAGCGTTGTGGCGGGAGGGGGCTACGAGCAGTACTTC.

This chain connects TRBV27 to TRBJ2-7, with D possibly being TRBD1 or TRBD2 (6 bases each). Germline V CDR1 and CDR2: MNHEY, SMNVEV (reference sequence). The V gene lost 6 bases and the J gene lost 3 bases, with 18 bases spanning the gap. The CDR3 consists of 15 residues. As DNA, the CDR3 is TGTGCCAGCAGGGATGAAGGAGGAGGGGGCTACGAGCAGTACTTC. Protein: CASRDEGGGGYEQYF.

This chain joins TRBV9 and TRBJ2-2, with D possibly being TRBD1 (6 bases). Germline V gives CDR1 SGDLS, CDR2 YYNGEE. This CDR3 comprises 15 residues. Trimming removed 0 bases from V and 8 bases from J, with 14 bases in between. The CDR3 loop is CASSVEGEPRGELFF. Written as DNA, the CDR3 is TGTGCCAGCAGCGTAGAGGGGGAGCCGCGAGGGGAGCTGTTTTTT.